Listed here are 26 T cell receptor beta chains from one sample, sequenced in a study of blood T cell repertoires in COVID-19. Sequenced by immunoSEQ multiplex PCR; TCRdb stores in-frame clones only, minus some. The table lists about 260,000 clones, 70% to 90% of them singletons. The sequencing sample was made of peripheral blood. All receptors come from a woman aged 50 to 60 with acute or convalescent COVID-19.

This clone was seen a few times. This CDR3 reads CASLPPLTNNYGYTF. The CDR3 coding sequence is TGTGCCAGCCTCCCTCCTCTTACAAATAACTATGGCTACACCTTC. The rearrangement links TRBV28 to TRBJ1-2; D is unresolved. The V end was cut by 8 bases, the J end by 1 base, with 17 bases between. The germline V gene encodes CDR1 MDHEN and CDR2 SYDVKM. The CDR3 runs to 15 residues.

This clone appeared a single time. V and J are TRBV28 and TRBJ2-7; 8 bases fit TRBD1. From germline, CDR1 is MDHEN and CDR2 SYDVKM. The CDR3 length is 14 residues. Losses at the gene ends were 6 bases for V and 7 bases for J; bases not matched to a gene: 11. The DNA for the CDR3 is TGTGCCAGCAGCCGACAGGGGTTGGTTCGAGAGCAGTACTTC. Translated, it gives CASSRQGLVREQYF.

V is TRBV11-3 and J is TRBJ2-4, with a weak D call TRBD2 (6 bases). This CDR3 comprises 15 residues. Deletions cut 5 bases from V and 0 bases from J, with 11 bases between. Germline V gene data show CDR1 as SGHNT and CDR2 as YENEEA. The CDR3 loop reads CASSEGTVAKNIQYF. CDR3 coding DNA: TGTGCCAGCAGCGAAGGGACTGTAGCCAAAAACATTCAGTACTTC. Complete variable domain (other parts from reference TRBV11-3 and TRBJ2-4): EAGVVQSPRYKIIEKKQPVAFWCNPISGHNTLYWYLQNLGQGPELLIRYENEEAVDDSQLPKDRFSAERLKGVDSTLKIQPAELGDSAVYLCASSEGTVAKNIQYFGAGTRLSVL.

This chain uses TRBV7-3 with TRBJ2-3; 12 bases map to TRBD2. The V and J ends lost 5 bases and 3 bases, in that order; junction bases with no gene match: 6. Germline CDR1 SGHTA, CDR2 FQGTGA. This CDR3 contains 16 residues. CDR3 nucleotides: TGTGCCAGCAGCCTACGGACTAGCGGGATTACAGATACGCAGTATTTT. Residues: CASSLRTSGITDTQYF.

The V and J genes are TRBV5-6 and TRBJ2-5; tentative D call: TRBD1 (5 bases). This CDR3 is 13 amino acids long. V was pared by 0 bases and J by 5 bases, with 8 bases between. Germline CDR1 reads SGHDT; CDR2 reads YYEEEE. CDR3 nucleotides: TGTGCCAGCAGCTTGGGCAGGGTGGAGACCCAGTACTTC. Encoded protein: CASSLGRVETQYF.

The chain joins TRBV25-1 to TRBJ1-6; the match to TRBD1 covers 10 bases. V was clipped by 2 bases and J by 7 bases; unmatched bases: 5. The V gene's germline CDR1 is MGHDK and CDR2 SYGVNS. CDR3 size: 16 residues. The CDR3 DNA reads TGTGCCAGCAGTGAAACAGGGACAGGGGTAAATTCACCCCTCCACTTT. Translation: CASSETGTGVNSPLHF. The variable domain in full, completed from reference TRBV25-1 and TRBJ1-6, reads EADIYQTPRYLVIGTGKKITLECSQTMGHDKMYWYQQDPGMELHLIHYSYGVNSTEKGDLSSESTVSRIRTEHFPLTLESARPSHTSQYLCASSETGTGVNSPLHFGNGTRLTVT.

This rearrangement joins TRBV4-1 to TRBJ2-1; TRBD1 is a possible D gene (6 bases). V was cut by 1 base and J by 0 bases, with 7 bases left in between. CDR1 is MGHRA and CDR2 is YSYEKL in the germline V gene. The CDR3 runs 15 residues. DNA of the CDR3: TGCGCCAGCAGCCAAGGACAGGTCTCCTACAATGAGCAGTTCTTC. This gives the protein CASSQGQVSYNEQFF.

This chain uses TRBV7-2 with TRBJ1-1; 8 bases map to TRBD1. Germline loops: CDR1 SGHTA, CDR2 FQGNSA. Trimming cost V 1 base and J 1 base; bases outside gene matches: 5. CDR3 length: 16 residues. CDR3 amino acids: CASSLGRGRGNTEAFF. The CDR3 nucleotides are TGTGCCAGCAGCTTAGGCAGGGGGCGCGGGAACACTGAAGCTTTCTTT.

The chain links TRBV19 to TRBJ2-7, with 9 nucleotides matching TRBD1. This CDR3 has 12 residues. The V gene's germline CDR1 is LNHDA and CDR2 SQIVND (reference sequence). Germline trimming cut 8 bases from V and 2 bases from J; bases unmatched to any gene: 1. This CDR3 reads CASGQGPYEQYF. The CDR3 nucleotides are TGTGCCAGTGGACAGGGGCCCTACGAGCAGTACTTC.

The rearrangement uses TRBV7-9 and TRBJ1-2; no clear D. CDR3 size: 12 residues. V gave up 3 bases and J gave up 5 bases, with 7 bases separating them. Germline V gene lookup returns CDR1 SEHNR and CDR2 FQNEAQ (reference sequence). The CDR3 DNA is TGTGCCAGCAGCTTTCCCTTGTATGGCTACACCTTC. Amino acid sequence: CASSFPLYGYTF.

CDR3: CASSETYGRDNAGELFF. The CDR3 nucleotides are TGTGCCAGCAGTGAAACTTACGGCAGGGATAACGCCGGGGAGCTGTTTTTT. The gene calls are TRBV6-1 and TRBJ2-2, with D maybe TRBD1 (5 bases). CDR1 is MNHNS, CDR2 SASEGT, per germline. The V gene lost 2 bases and the J gene lost 6 bases, with 19 bases spanning the gap. The CDR3 has 17 residues.

This rearrangement joins TRBV7-2 to TRBJ1-4; weak D call: TRBD1 (5 bases). The V and J ends lost 1 base and 8 bases respectively, with 14 bases between them. Per the germline V gene, CDR1 is SGHTA and CDR2 is FQGNSA. This CDR3 region has 15 residues. The CDR3 DNA is TGTGCCAGCAGCTTAGAGCCAGGGTATGGCGAAAAACTGTTTTTT. Its protein is CASSLEPGYGEKLFF.

This chain links TRBV6-2 or TRBV6-3 with TRBJ2-3; the match to TRBD2 covers 9 bases. Per the germline V gene, CDR1 is MNHEY and CDR2 is SVGEGT. V gave up 5 bases and J gave up 3 bases; unmatched junction bases: 6. CDR3 size: 15 residues. CDR3 amino acids: CASSPGLATTDTQYF. The CDR3 coding sequence is TGTGCCAGCAGTCCAGGACTAGCGACTACAGATACGCAGTATTTT.

V and J are TRBV7-2 and TRBJ2-7; D is perhaps TRBD2 (6 bases). The length of the CDR3 is 17 residues. The germline CDR1 and CDR2 sequences are SGHTA and FQGNSA. V was clipped by 1 base and J by 0 bases, with 16 bases between them. The DNA for the CDR3 is TGTGCCAGCAGCTTAGGAGGAGCGGGCCCCCTCTCCTACGAGCAGTACTTC. Residues: CASSLGGAGPLSYEQYF. Filled out from reference TRBV7-2 and TRBJ2-7, the complete variable domain reads GAGVSQSPSNKVTEKGKDVELRCDPISGHTALYWYRQSLGQGLEFLIYFQGNSAPDKSGLPSDRFSAERTGGSVSTLTIQRTQQEDSAVYLCASSLGGAGPLSYEQYFGPGTRLTVT.

This clone showed up just once. The J gene is TRBJ1-4, the V gene TRBV11-3; D unresolved. Trimming removed 7 bases at V and 2 bases at J, with 8 bases between. In germline, CDR1 is SGHNT, CDR2 YENEEA. The CDR3 is 13 residues long. The CDR3 bases are TGTGCCAGCAACCTCGGGACTAATGAAAAACTGTTTTTT. Protein sequence: CASNLGTNEKLFF.

CDR3: CASSKQANTEAFF. In DNA, the CDR3 is TGTGCCAGCAGTAAACAGGCGAACACTGAAGCTTTCTTT. J is TRBJ1-1 and V is TRBV2; TRBD1 might be the D (5 bases). This CDR3 is 13 amino acids long. CDR1 is SNHLY, CDR2 FYNNEI, per germline. The V gene lost 5 bases and the J gene lost 1 base, with 8 bases spanning the gap. Together with reference TRBV2 and TRBJ1-1, the CDR3 gives the full variable domain: EPEVTQTPSHQVTQMGQEVILRCVPISNHLYFYWYRQILGQKVEFLVSFYNNEISEKSEIFDDQFSVERPDGSNFTLKIRSTKLEDSAMYFCASSKQANTEAFFGQGTRLTVV.

The chain combines TRBV7-3 with TRBJ1-6; the D is unclear. The germline V gene encodes CDR1 SGHTA and CDR2 FQGTGA. V lost 0 bases and J 10 bases, leaving 7 bases between the germline ends. CDR3 length: 13 residues. DNA of the CDR3: TGTGCCAGCAGCTTAACTACTAGATCACCCCTCCACTTT. This encodes CASSLTTRSPLHF.

This sequence joins TRBV3-1 (or the pseudogene TRBV3-2) and TRBJ2-2; maybe TRBD2 (5 bases). Trimming cost V 4 bases and J 0 bases, with 6 bases left between them. CDR3 length: 14 amino acids. Germline V gives CDR1 LGHDT, CDR2 YNNKEL (reference sequence). CDR3 sequence: CASSRLPNTGELFF. The CDR3 region has the DNA TGTGCCAGCAGCCGACTACCGAACACCGGGGAGCTGTTTTTT.

The V call is TRBV7-2, the J call TRBJ2-3; 10 nucleotides align to TRBD2. The length of the CDR3 is 15 residues. The germline V gene encodes CDR1 SGHTA and CDR2 FQGNSA. V lost 2 bases to trimming and J lost 8 bases; unmatched junction nucleotides: 7. CDR3 protein: CASSLPLAGATTQYF. The CDR3 bases are TGTGCCAGCAGCTTACCGCTAGCGGGAGCTACTACGCAGTATTTT.

This sequence joins TRBV24-1 and TRBJ1-5; no clear D gene. Trimming removed 5 bases at V and 4 bases at J, with 8 bases between. The CDR3 has 13 residues. Germline V gene sequence: CDR1 KGHDR, CDR2 SFDVKD. DNA for the CDR3: TGTGCCACCAGTGGGCCATTGAATCAGCCCCAGCATTTT. As protein: CATSGPLNQPQHF.

CDR3 in DNA: TGTGCCAGCAGCACAGACAGCTCTGGGGCCAACGTCCTGACTTTC. It specifies CASSTDSSGANVLTF. The chain is built from TRBV4-2 and TRBJ2-6, with TRBD1 as a possible D gene (5 bases). Trimming left V 5 bases short and J 0 bases short, with 8 bases between. Germline V gene lookup returns CDR1 LGHNA and CDR2 YNFKEQ. This CDR3 is 15 amino acids long.

This clone was seen only a few times. The chain joins TRBV5-6 to TRBJ2-7, with TRBD1 matching 7 bases. J was trimmed by 2 bases and V by 2 bases; bases with no gene match: 1. CDR3 length equals 13 residues. From germline, CDR1 is SGHDT and CDR2 YYEEEE. The CDR3 region is CASSFGTAYEQYF. The CDR3 DNA reads as TGTGCCAGCAGCTTCGGGACAGCCTACGAGCAGTACTTC.

This chain joins TRBV13 and TRBJ1-1, with D perhaps TRBD1 (5 bases). The CDR3 is 15 amino acids. Germline CDR1 and CDR2: PRHDT and FYEKMQ (reference sequence). V gave up 1 base and J gave up 1 base, with 10 bases separating them. CDR3 protein: CASSLERGANTEAFF. The CDR3 DNA follows: TGTGCCAGCAGCTTAGAAAGGGGCGCGAACACTGAAGCTTTCTTT.

V usage is TRBV2 and J usage is TRBJ2-5; TRBD2 might be the D (6 bases). The CDR3 covers 14 residues. V dropped 7 bases and J dropped 7 bases, with 19 bases sitting between them. Germline V gene data show CDR1 as SNHLY and CDR2 as FYNNEI. The CDR3 bases are TGTGCCAGCACCCTCGAGGAGGGTGTAGGGACCCAGTACTTC. As protein: CASTLEEGVGTQYF.

The chain is built from TRBV6-5 and TRBJ2-7; D may be TRBD2 (5 bases). Trimming stripped 0 bases from V and 4 bases from J, with 13 bases between. Germline assignment: CDR1 MNHEY and CDR2 SVGAGI. CDR3 length: 15 residues. CDR3 sequence (DNA): TGTGCCAGCAGTTACTCGAGAGGGAGAGCGTACGAGCAGTACTTC. It translates to CASSYSRGRAYEQYF.

This chain uses TRBV7-2 with TRBJ1-6; D is uncertain. Germline CDR1 and CDR2: SGHTA and FQGNSA. The V gene lost 5 bases and the J gene lost 3 bases, with 14 bases spanning the gap. CDR3 size: 16 residues. The CDR3 here is CASSPLGGRYNSPLHF. The DNA of the CDR3 is TGTGCCAGCAGCCCCCTCGGAGGGCGCTATAATTCACCCCTCCACTTT.